This entry features one T cell receptor beta chain sequence. The data were obtained in a study of shared clonotypes between healthy human individuals. Genomic DNA of each subset was evenly split across several immunoSEQ plates. Profiled with immunoSEQ multiplex PCR; TCRdb holds only in-frame clones, not every one. The table shows over 2 million clones, with roughly 92% occurring only once. Splitting the CD4+ cells yielded a CD45RA+ naive subset and a CD45RA-negative memory subset. CDR3 length: 17 residues. The V segment lost 7 bases and the J segment 0 bases; nucleotides outside the gene matches: 10. The germline V gene encodes CDR1 LNHDA and CDR2 SQIVND (reference sequence).

The rearrangement joins TRBV19 to TRBJ2-2; the match to TRBD2 covers 8 bases. Input material: naive CD4+ T cells from PBMCs. Subset indicated: CD45RA+ positively selected. The sequence was collected from a man between 18 and 29 years old in good health. Some clones in this sample may be carry-over from other donors' samples. This CDR3 is CASNNGLTSANTGELFF. DNA for the CDR3: TGTGCCAGTAATAACGGGCTGACTAGCGCGAACACCGGGGAGCTGTTTTTT. Based on the CDR3 plus reference TRBV19 and TRBJ2-2, the full variable domain is DGGITQSPKYLFRKEGQNVTLSCEQNLNHDAMYWYRQDPGQGLRLIYYSQIVNDFQKGDIAEGYSVSREKKESFPLTVTSAQKNPTAFYLCASNNGLTSANTGELFFGEGSRLTVL.